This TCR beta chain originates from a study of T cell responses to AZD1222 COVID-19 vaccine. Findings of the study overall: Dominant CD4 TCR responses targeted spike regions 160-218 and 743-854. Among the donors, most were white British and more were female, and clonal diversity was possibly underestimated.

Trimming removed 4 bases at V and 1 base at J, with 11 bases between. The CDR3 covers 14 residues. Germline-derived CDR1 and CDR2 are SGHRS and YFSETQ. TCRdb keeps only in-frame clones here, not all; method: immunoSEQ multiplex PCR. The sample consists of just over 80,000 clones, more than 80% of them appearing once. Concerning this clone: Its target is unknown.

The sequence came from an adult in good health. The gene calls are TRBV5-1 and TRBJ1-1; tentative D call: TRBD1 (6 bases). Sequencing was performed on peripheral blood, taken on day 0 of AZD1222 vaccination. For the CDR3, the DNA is TGCGCCAGCAGCCCCTCGACAGGGAACACTGAAGCTTTCTTT. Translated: CASSPSTGNTEAFF. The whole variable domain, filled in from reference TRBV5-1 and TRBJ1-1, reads KAGVTQTPRYLIKTRGQQVTLSCSPISGHRSVSWYQQTPGQGLQFLFEYFSETQRNKGNFPGRFSGRQFSNSRSEMNVSTLELGDSALYLCASSPSTGNTEAFFGQGTRLTVV.